These 27 T cell receptor beta chains originate from one sample sequenced in a study of cytomegalovirus exposure and HLA in healthy donors. Libraries were prepared by immunoSEQ multiplex PCR; TCRdb keeps only in-frame clonotypes and omits some of them. This table holds 150,000 or so clones, about 87% found once. The sample consisted of PBMCs. Receptor source: a woman aged 25 to 45 in good health and CMV-seropositive.

The genes are TRBV4-1 and TRBJ1-5; TRBD1 matches at 10 bases. Looked up from germline, CDR1 is MGHRA and CDR2 is YSYEKL. The junction had 9 bases not matched to a gene; V was cut back by 4 bases and J by 6 bases. CDR3 length: 16 residues. CDR3: CASSPETGGTGQPQHF. In DNA form, the CDR3 reads TGCGCCAGCAGCCCAGAGACAGGGGGCACCGGTCAGCCCCAGCATTTT.

The chain carries TRBV7-3 and TRBJ2-7, with D unclear. The CDR3 consists of 15 residues. Germline CDR1 and CDR2: SGHTA and FQGTGA. V was trimmed by 0 bases and J by 0 bases, leaving 9 bases between them. The CDR3 spells CASSLTFGSSYEQYF. For the CDR3, the DNA is TGTGCCAGCAGCTTAACGTTTGGCAGCTCCTACGAGCAGTACTTC.

The rearrangement joins TRBV9 to TRBJ2-2; maybe TRBD1 (5 bases). Trimming took 4 bases from V and 5 from J, leaving 9 bases between them. The germline V gene encodes CDR1 SGDLS and CDR2 YYNGEE. The CDR3 totals 13 residues. The CDR3 nucleotides read TGTGCCAGCAGCCCCCCAGGGACCGGGGAGCTGTTTTTT. Its protein is CASSPPGTGELFF. The full variable domain, completed using reference TRBV9 and TRBJ2-2, is DSGVTQTPKHLITATGQRVTLRCSPRSGDLSVYWYQQSLDQGLQFLIQYYNGEERAKGNILERFSAQQFPDLHSELNLSSLELGDSALYFCASSPPGTGELFFGEGSRLTVL.

This rearrangement joins TRBV6-6 to TRBJ2-1; tentative D call: TRBD2 (6 bases). The germline V and J ends were trimmed by 7 bases and 7 bases, with 17 bases remaining between them. Germline V CDR1 and CDR2: MNHNY, SVGAGI (reference sequence). The CDR3 is made up of 14 amino acids. Written as DNA, the CDR3 is TGTGCCAGCACAGGGACTCCCCAGGGTAATGAGCAGTTCTTC. Amino acid sequence: CASTGTPQGNEQFF.

The gene calls are TRBV19 and TRBJ1-5; TRBD1 is a possible D gene (5 bases). The germline V gene has CDR1 LNHDA and CDR2 SQIVND (reference sequence). The CDR3 runs 15 residues. Between the trimmed V and J ends, which lost 6 bases and 2 bases, there was a span of 14 bases. The CDR3 loop is CASSRQSWGNQPQHF. DNA of the CDR3: TGTGCCAGTAGCAGACAGTCCTGGGGCAATCAGCCCCAGCATTTT.

The chain uses TRBV5-1 and TRBJ1-1, with 11 positions matching TRBD1. With V trimmed by 3 bases and J by 4 bases, 2 bases remained unmatched. Germline values: CDR1 SGHRS, CDR2 YFSETQ. This CDR3 has 14 amino acids. The chain's CDR3 is CASSSGQGVTEAFF. CDR3 nucleotide sequence: TGCGCCAGCAGCTCGGGACAGGGGGTCACTGAAGCTTTCTTT.

The chain links TRBV7-2 to TRBJ1-5, with TRBD1 identical over 7 bases. CDR1 and CDR2 (germline): SGHTA, FQGNSA. This CDR3 is 13 amino acids long. Trimming removed 5 bases from V and 4 bases from J; junction bases left unmatched: 2. The CDR3 reads CASSKQGNQPQHF. For the CDR3, the DNA is TGTGCCAGCAGCAAACAGGGGAATCAGCCCCAGCATTTT.

The gene calls are TRBV5-1 and TRBJ2-3, with 7 bases identical to TRBD1. This CDR3 comprises 14 residues. The V gene end was trimmed by 7 bases and the J gene end by 4 bases; junction bases not matched to a gene: 9. Germline CDR1 reads SGHRS; CDR2 reads YFSETQ. The CDR3 DNA follows: TGCGCCAGCCGCGAAGGGGGCGAGGCAGATACGCAGTATTTT. This sequence encodes CASREGGEADTQYF.

The gene calls are TRBV2 and TRBJ2-3; 10 bases line up with TRBD2. The CDR3 extends over 15 amino acids. Germline V gene data show CDR1 as SNHLY and CDR2 as FYNNEI. V lost 4 bases, J lost 5 bases, and 6 bases stayed unmatched. The CDR3 here is CASSVSSGGGDTQYF. In nucleotides, the CDR3 is TGTGCCAGCAGTGTGTCCAGCGGGGGGGGAGATACGCAGTATTTT.

The rearrangement joins TRBV10-3 to TRBJ2-7; a weak D match, TRBD1 (5 bases). This CDR3 is 13 amino acids long. CDR1 is ENHRY and CDR2 is SYGVKD in the germline V gene. The V end lost 3 bases, the J end lost 1 base, and 7 bases lay between the germline ends. Here the CDR3 reads CAISDDSSYEQYF. In DNA form, the CDR3 reads TGTGCCATCAGTGATGACAGTTCCTACGAGCAGTACTTC.

The chain carries TRBV5-6 and TRBJ2-7; D is possibly TRBD2 (5 bases). V was cut by 2 bases and J by 6 bases, with 21 bases left in between. The CDR3 totals 16 residues. The germline CDR1 and CDR2 sequences are SGHDT and YYEEEE. The CDR3: CASSFWGEGVRREQYF. The CDR3 DNA reads TGTGCCAGCAGCTTTTGGGGTGAGGGAGTTCGACGCGAGCAGTACTTC.

This chain uses TRBV29-1 with TRBJ2-7; 8 bases fit TRBD1. Germline trimming cut 7 bases from V and 6 bases from J; bases unmatched to any gene: 8. The CDR3 sequence is 12 residues long. From germline, CDR1 is SQVTM and CDR2 ANQGSEA. The CDR3 spells CSARGQDGEQYF. The CDR3 nucleotides read TGCAGCGCCCGGGGACAGGATGGCGAGCAGTACTTC.

The chain has TRBV19 and TRBJ1-2; possibly TRBD1 for D (6 bases). CDR3 length equals 13 residues. Germline lookup yields CDR1 LNHDA and CDR2 SQIVND (reference sequence). The ends were cut back, 5 bases at V and 4 bases at J, with 11 bases in the middle. The CDR3 loop is CASSAGQTYGYTF. CDR3 coding DNA: TGTGCCAGTAGTGCCGGACAGACCTATGGCTACACCTTC.

The chain is built from TRBV4-2 and TRBJ1-2; 8 nucleotides match TRBD1. In germline, CDR1 is LGHNA, CDR2 YNFKEQ. The V gene end was trimmed by 0 bases and the J gene end by 5 bases; junction bases not matched to a gene: 5. The CDR3 totals 15 residues. The CDR3: CASSQDRTGKYGYTF. In nucleotides, the CDR3 is TGTGCCAGCAGCCAAGATCGGACAGGGAAGTATGGCTACACCTTC.

This clone has only a few counts. CDR3 sequence reads: CASSVATGRPYEQYF. DNA of the CDR3: TGTGCCAGCAGCGTAGCTACAGGCCGCCCCTACGAGCAGTACTTC. J is TRBJ2-7 and V is TRBV9; the D gene is possibly TRBD1 (5 bases). Germline V gene data show CDR1 as SGDLS and CDR2 as YYNGEE. The CDR3 covers 15 residues. V lost 0 bases and J 2 bases, leaving 12 bases between the germline ends. The full variable domain, completed using reference TRBV9 and TRBJ2-7, is DSGVTQTPKHLITATGQRVTLRCSPRSGDLSVYWYQQSLDQGLQFLIQYYNGEERAKGNILERFSAQQFPDLHSELNLSSLELGDSALYFCASSVATGRPYEQYFGPGTRLTVT.

In DNA form, the CDR3 reads TGTGCCAGCAGCGATAACAGGGGACAGGGTGAGCAGTTCTTC. This translates into CASSDNRGQGEQFF. The chain employs TRBV11-1 and TRBJ2-1; 9 nucleotides match TRBD1. Germline CDR1 reads SGHAT; CDR2 reads FQDESV (reference sequence). J was trimmed by 9 bases and V by 5 bases; bases with no gene match: 8. The CDR3 is 14 residues long.

V gene TRBV19 combines with J gene TRBJ1-2; unclear D gene. V gave up 0 bases and J gave up 8 bases, with 13 bases separating them. CDR3 length: 14 residues. Germline-derived CDR1 and CDR2 are LNHDA and SQIVND (reference sequence). The CDR3 nucleotides are TGTGCCAGTAGTATAGAGAACCCCATCGGGGGCTACACCTTC. Its protein is CASSIENPIGGYTF. Using reference TRBV19 and TRBJ1-2 for the parts outside the CDR3, the full variable domain is DGGITQSPKYLFRKEGQNVTLSCEQNLNHDAMYWYRQDPGQGLRLIYYSQIVNDFQKGDIAEGYSVSREKKESFPLTVTSAQKNPTAFYLCASSIENPIGGYTFGSGTRLTVV.

The chain links TRBV5-1 to TRBJ2-2; 13 nucleotides align to TRBD2. The CDR3 consists of 17 residues. Per the germline V gene, CDR1 is SGHRS and CDR2 is YFSETQ. The V and J ends lost 4 bases and 3 bases, in that order; junction bases with no gene match: 6. The chain's CDR3 is CASSLGLAGDYTGELFF. DNA of the CDR3: TGCGCCAGCAGCCTCGGACTAGCGGGAGATTACACCGGGGAGCTGTTTTTT.

This clone was seen a single time. The rearrangement uses TRBV19 and TRBJ1-5, with 9 bases matching TRBD1. J lost 2 bases, V lost 6 bases, and 2 bases had no gene match. The germline V gene has CDR1 LNHDA and CDR2 SQIVND (reference sequence). CDR3 size: 14 residues. CDR3 in DNA: TGTGCCAGTAGAACAGGGGGCGGCAATCAGCCCCAGCATTTT. This gives the protein CASRTGGGNQPQHF.

The chain uses TRBV28 and TRBJ2-7; 9 bases match TRBD1. CDR1 is MDHEN, CDR2 SYDVKM, per germline. The J segment lost 3 bases and the V segment lost 6 bases, leaving 6 bases of the junction unmatched. This CDR3 spans 14 amino acids. CDR3 protein: CASRTTGGGYEQYF. DNA for the CDR3: TGTGCCAGCAGGACGACAGGGGGAGGCTACGAGCAGTACTTC.

V and J are TRBV5-1 and TRBJ2-7, with 8 bases matching TRBD2. The CDR3 is made up of 15 amino acids. Germline loops: CDR1 SGHRS, CDR2 YFSETQ. With V trimmed by 4 bases and J by 2 bases, 8 bases remained unmatched. The CDR3 is CASSLLSGGAYEQYF. CDR3 coding DNA: TGCGCCAGCAGCCTGTTATCCGGGGGGGCCTACGAGCAGTACTTC.

This rearrangement joins TRBV15 to TRBJ2-1; 8 bases match TRBD2. V was pared by 1 base and J by 9 bases, with 8 bases of the junction left unmatched. Germline V gene sequence: CDR1 LNHNV, CDR2 YYDKDF (reference sequence). The CDR3 runs 15 residues. The CDR3 nucleotides are TGTGCCACCAGCAGAGGGACCGCGGGGGGTAGTGAGCAGTTCTTC. It yields the protein CATSRGTAGGSEQFF.

This clone was seen a single time. The J gene is TRBJ1-1, the V gene TRBV5-1; 9 bases agree with TRBD1. Unmatched junction bases numbered 12, after V lost 3 bases and J lost 0 bases. The CDR3 has 18 amino acids. Germline V lookup: CDR1 SGHRS, CDR2 YFSETQ. Here the CDR3 reads CASSYIVGQGLLNTEAFF. Written as DNA, the CDR3 is TGCGCCAGCAGCTATATCGTTGGACAGGGGTTATTGAACACTGAAGCTTTCTTT.

The V call is TRBV5-1, the J call TRBJ2-7; perhaps TRBD1 as D (5 bases). The V end was cut by 4 bases, the J end by 1 base, with 18 bases between. Germline assignment: CDR1 SGHRS and CDR2 YFSETQ. The CDR3 is made up of 16 amino acids. The DNA of the CDR3 is TGCGCCAGCAGCCTTCAAGGGGCCTCCGGGTCCTACGAGCAGTACTTC. It specifies CASSLQGASGSYEQYF.

The gene calls are TRBV28 and TRBJ2-5, with a tentative D call TRBD2 (6 bases). The CDR3 has 16 residues. The germline V gene has CDR1 MDHEN and CDR2 SYDVKM. The V end lost 1 base, the J end lost 2 bases, and 14 bases lay between the germline ends. Here the CDR3 DNA reads TGTGCCAGCAGTTTATTCGGACGGAGGGGACAAGAGACCCAGTACTTC. It codes for CASSLFGRRGQETQYF.

This clone was observed a handful of times. The chain has TRBV7-6 and TRBJ1-3; possibly TRBD1 for D (5 bases). Germline V CDR1 and CDR2: SGHVS, FNYEAQ. V lost 5 bases to trimming and J lost 0 bases, with 11 bases between them. The CDR3 is 15 amino acids. The CDR3 coding sequence is TGTGCCAGCAGCCAACAGGAGAGCTCTGGAAACACCATATATTTT. Amino acid sequence: CASSQQESSGNTIYF.

This sequence joins TRBV7-7 and TRBJ2-7, with 7 bases aligning to TRBD2. CDR3 length: 13 amino acids. J was trimmed by 6 bases and V by 2 bases; bases with no gene match: 4. Germline lookup yields CDR1 SSHAT and CDR2 FNYEAQ (reference sequence). The CDR3 reads CASSLLGGSEQYF. The DNA of the CDR3 is TGTGCCAGCAGCTTACTCGGGGGGAGCGAGCAGTACTTC.